A single sample is the source of the 6 T cell receptor beta chains below, sequenced in a study of cytomegalovirus exposure and HLA in healthy donors. PCR primers comprised 60 Vbeta and 13 Jbeta primers. TCRdb's copy holds only in-frame clones and misses some; the assay was immunoSEQ multiplex PCR. This table lists approximately 110,000 clones. Material for sequencing was PBMCs. The receptors derive from a man between 35 and 55 years old in good health and CMV-seronegative.

The V and J genes are TRBV7-9 and TRBJ2-5; D unresolved. The CDR3 extends over 13 amino acids. Germline loops: CDR1 SEHNR, CDR2 FQNEAQ (reference sequence). Trimming pared 5 bases from V and 5 bases from J, leaving 12 bases between. CDR3 loop: CASSPTIGETQYF. The CDR3 DNA is TGTGCCAGCAGCCCAACCATCGGGGAGACCCAGTACTTC.

The chain uses TRBV6-1 and TRBJ1-4; TRBD1 agrees at 9 bases. CDR3 length: 19 residues. The germline gives CDR1 MNHNS, CDR2 SASEGT. The ends lost 2 bases at V and 0 bases at J; junction bases unmatched: 10. CDR3 region: CASSEKRQGVYATNEKLFF. CDR3 in DNA: TGTGCCAGCAGTGAAAAGAGACAGGGGGTCTATGCAACTAATGAAAAACTGTTTTTT.

The V gene is TRBV10-3, the J gene TRBJ2-7; 8 positions match TRBD2. This CDR3 is 15 amino acids long. The V gene's germline CDR1 is ENHRY and CDR2 SYGVKD. The V gene end was trimmed by 3 bases and the J gene end by 0 bases; junction bases not matched to a gene: 4. CDR3 sequence: CAISDPTSGSYEQYF. The DNA for the CDR3 is TGTGCCATCAGTGACCCTACTAGCGGCTCCTACGAGCAGTACTTC.

The chain is built from TRBV4-2 and TRBJ1-2, with TRBD1 as a possible D gene (5 bases). Germline CDR1 reads LGHNA; CDR2 reads YNFKEQ. This CDR3 contains 15 residues. Between the trimmed V and J ends, which lost 0 bases and 5 bases, there was a span of 13 bases. CDR3 region: CASSQDPSGLYGYTF. Here the CDR3 DNA reads TGTGCCAGCAGCCAAGATCCGTCGGGACTTTATGGCTACACCTTC.

This chain links TRBV7-3 with TRBJ1-3; TRBD1 might be the D (6 bases). The V gene's germline CDR1 is SGHTA and CDR2 FQGTGA. The CDR3 extends over 15 amino acids. V lost 3 bases and J lost 2, with 11 bases in between. The CDR3, as DNA: TGTGCCAGCAGCTTGGGTACAGGGCCTGGAAACACCATATATTTT. Encoded protein: CASSLGTGPGNTIYF.

The chain carries TRBV19 and TRBJ2-7, with D maybe TRBD2 (6 bases). The CDR3 is 15 amino acids. V was shortened by 1 base and J by 2 bases, with 12 bases between the two germline ends. CDR1 and CDR2 from the germline V gene are LNHDA and SQIVND (reference sequence). In DNA form, the CDR3 reads TGTGCCAGTAGTATAGGAGGCGGGGCCACCTACGAGCAGTACTTC. Encoded protein: CASSIGGGATYEQYF. The full variable domain, its missing parts supplied by reference TRBV19 and TRBJ2-7, is DGGITQSPKYLFRKEGQNVTLSCEQNLNHDAMYWYRQDPGQGLRLIYYSQIVNDFQKGDIAEGYSVSREKKESFPLTVTSAQKNPTAFYLCASSIGGGATYEQYFGPGTRLTVT.